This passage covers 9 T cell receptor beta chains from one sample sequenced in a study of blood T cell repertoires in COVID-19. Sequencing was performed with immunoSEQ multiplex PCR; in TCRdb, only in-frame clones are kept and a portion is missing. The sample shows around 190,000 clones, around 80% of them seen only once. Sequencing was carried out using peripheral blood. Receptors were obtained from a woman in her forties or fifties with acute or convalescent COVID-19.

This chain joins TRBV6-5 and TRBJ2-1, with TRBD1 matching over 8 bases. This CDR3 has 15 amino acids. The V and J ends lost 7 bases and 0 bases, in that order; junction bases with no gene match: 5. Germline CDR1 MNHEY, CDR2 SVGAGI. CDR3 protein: CASKAGTGSYNEQFF. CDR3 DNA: TGTGCCAGCAAGGCCGGGACAGGCTCCTACAATGAGCAGTTCTTC.

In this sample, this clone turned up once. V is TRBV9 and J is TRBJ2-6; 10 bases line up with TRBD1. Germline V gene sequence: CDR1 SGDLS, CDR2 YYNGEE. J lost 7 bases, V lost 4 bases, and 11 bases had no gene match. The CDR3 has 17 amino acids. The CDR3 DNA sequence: TGTGCCAGCAGCAAGCTAGGACAGGGGGGTAGAGCCAACGTCCTGACTTTC. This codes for CASSKLGQGGRANVLTF.

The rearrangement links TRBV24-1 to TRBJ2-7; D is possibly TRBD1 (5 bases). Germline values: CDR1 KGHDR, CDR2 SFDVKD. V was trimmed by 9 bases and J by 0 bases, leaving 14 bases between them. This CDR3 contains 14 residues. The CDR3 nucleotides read TGTGCCACCTCAGACAGTGTAGGCTCCTACGAGCAGTACTTC. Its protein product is CATSDSVGSYEQYF.

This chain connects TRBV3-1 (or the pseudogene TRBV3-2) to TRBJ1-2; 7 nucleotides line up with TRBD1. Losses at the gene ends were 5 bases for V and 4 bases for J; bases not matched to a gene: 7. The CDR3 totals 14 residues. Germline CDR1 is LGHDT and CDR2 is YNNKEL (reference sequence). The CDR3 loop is CASSVGTASYGYTF. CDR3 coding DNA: TGTGCCAGCAGCGTGGGGACAGCTAGCTATGGCTACACCTTC.

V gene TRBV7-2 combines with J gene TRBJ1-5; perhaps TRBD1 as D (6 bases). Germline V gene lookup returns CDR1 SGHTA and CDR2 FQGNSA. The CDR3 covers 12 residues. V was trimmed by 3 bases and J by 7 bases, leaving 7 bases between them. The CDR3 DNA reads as TGTGCCAGCAGCTTCAGGGGACAGCCCCAGCATTTT. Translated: CASSFRGQPQHF. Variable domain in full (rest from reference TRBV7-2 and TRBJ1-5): GAGVSQSPSNKVTEKGKDVELRCDPISGHTALYWYRQSLGQGLEFLIYFQGNSAPDKSGLPSDRFSAERTGGSVSTLTIQRTQQEDSAVYLCASSFRGQPQHFGDGTRLSIL.

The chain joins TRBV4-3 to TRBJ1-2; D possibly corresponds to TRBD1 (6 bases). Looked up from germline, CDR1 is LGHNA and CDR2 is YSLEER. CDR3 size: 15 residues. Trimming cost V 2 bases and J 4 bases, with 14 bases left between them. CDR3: CASSQLGGDRYGYTF. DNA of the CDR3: TGCGCCAGCAGCCAATTAGGGGGGGACCGCTATGGCTACACCTTC.

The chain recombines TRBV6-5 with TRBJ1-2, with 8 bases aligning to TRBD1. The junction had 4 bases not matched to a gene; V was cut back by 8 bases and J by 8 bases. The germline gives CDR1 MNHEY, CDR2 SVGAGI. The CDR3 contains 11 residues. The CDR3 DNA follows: TGTGCCAGCTTTAGACAGGGGGGCTACACCTTC. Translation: CASFRQGGYTF.

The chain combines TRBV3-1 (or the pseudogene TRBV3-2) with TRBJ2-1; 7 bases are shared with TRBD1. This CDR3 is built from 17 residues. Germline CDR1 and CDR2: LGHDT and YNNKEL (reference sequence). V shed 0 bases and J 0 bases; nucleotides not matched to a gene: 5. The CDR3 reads CASSQDPRGSSYNEQFF. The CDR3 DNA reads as TGTGCCAGCAGCCAAGACCCCAGGGGGAGCTCCTACAATGAGCAGTTCTTC.

The CDR3 reads CASTGQAGGEFF. The CDR3 DNA is TGTGCCAGTACCGGACAGGCCGGAGGGGAGTTCTTC. The V gene is TRBV19, the J gene TRBJ2-1; TRBD1 might be the D (7 bases). Germline CDR1 LNHDA, CDR2 SQIVND (reference sequence). This CDR3 contains 12 residues. The V end was cut by 7 bases, the J end by 14 bases, with 18 bases between. Combining the CDR3 with reference TRBV19 and TRBJ2-1 gives the whole variable domain DGGITQSPKYLFRKEGQNVTLSCEQNLNHDAMYWYRQDPGQGLRLIYYSQIVNDFQKGDIAEGYSVSREKKESFPLTVTSAQKNPTAFYLCASTGQAGGEFFGPGTRLTVL.